The T cell receptor (beta chain) under discussion was sequenced for a study of blood T cell repertoires in COVID-19. Assay used: immunoSEQ multiplex PCR; TCRdb lists only in-frame clones, some missing. The table has 200,000 to 250,000 clones, about four fifths seen once. The CDR3 contains 14 residues. The V gene end was trimmed by 5 bases and the J gene end by 7 bases; junction bases not matched to a gene: 7. The V gene's germline CDR1 is MDHEN and CDR2 SYDVKM. This clone was detected only a few times. The source of this sequence is a woman of 80 years or more with COVID-19, enrolled during active disease. Material: peripheral blood. This chain uses TRBV28 with TRBJ2-2; TRBD2 agrees at 7 bases. DNA for the CDR3: TGTGCCAGCAGTAGCGGGACTGGCGTCGGGGAGCTGTTTTTT. It specifies CASSSGTGVGELFF. Using reference TRBV28 and TRBJ2-2 for the parts outside the CDR3, the full variable domain is DVKVTQSSRYLVKRTGEKVFLECVQDMDHENMFWYRQDPGLGLRLIYFSYDVKMKEKGDIPEGYSVSREKKERFSLILESASTNQTSMYLCASSSGTGVGELFFGEGSRLTVL.